This note documents a single TCR beta chain sequence. Its antigen is currently not known. No base quality information exists; no much larger clone differs at one position. The CDR3 regions of human TCRbeta chains were analyzed by immunosequencing. The authors' analysis ran thus. TCRs in the repertoires were compared against a reference library of SARS-CoV-2-specific TCRs that had been generated with the MIRA antigen-specificity platform. Breadth was defined as the fraction of unique TCRs that were SARS-CoV-2-associated, and depth was defined as the fraction of total T cells that were SARS-CoV-2-associated. Using the MIRA data, each spike-specific TCR was mapped to the spike region that the TCR reacts to and placed in a CD4 or CD8 class. Log10-transformed breadth and depth values were compared by one-way ANOVA with Sidak's multiple comparisons tests. Drawn from immuneACCESS, this table holds only the in-frame rearrangements with V and J called that TCRdb kept. Clones are partly lost; checked studies trace under half to an unresolved V gene and leave the rest unexplained. That table supplies the V and J calls and clone size; D and trimming were determined from the DNA. The sample data list about 84,000 clones, and approximately 90% of these were observed just once. The ten largest clones capture approximately 1.4% of the sample.

Reading the label with the study, this specimen's time point is: baseline before first vaccination. Vaccinee samples were obtained from the UK trials COV001 and COV002, which included a single-blind randomized controlled phase 2/3 trial of AZD1222 (ChAdOx1 nCoV-19) in healthy adults. For TCRbeta chain sequencing, PBMC samples from trial participants were taken at day 0 and at day 28 after the second dose. CDR1 and CDR2, looked up from the germline V gene, are SGHRS and YFSETQ. Compared with germline, V lacks 4 bases and J lacks 2 bases; bases without a gene match: 16. The CDR3 goes from the cysteine to the phenylalanine over 18 residues. CDR3 DNA only is kept here, 54 bases in frame from base 1. These data come from a study of T cell responses to AZD1222 COVID-19 vaccine (dated by TCRdb to the early 2020s). Concerning the study at large: AZD1222 recipients given second doses at about 4 weeks or at about 12 weeks were pooled, since spike-specific TCR depth and breadth were not found to differ between the two schedules. Enrollment into the trials was organized by age into subgroups of 18-55, 56-69 and 70-plus years, and those subgroups contained roughly 160, 29 and 62 TCR-sequenced participants, respectively. TCR sequencing was performed for more than 230 trial participants, of whom some 200 were given two doses of AZD1222 and around 26 were given two doses of MenACWY control vaccine.

Overall study results and their limits: Participants were mostly white British, with more females than males. The authors suggested clonal diversity may have been underestimated. A significant rise in spike-specific TCR breadth and depth was observed after two AZD1222 doses relative to day 0 and relative to MenACWY recipients. The vaccine-associated CD4 TCRs covered the entire spike protein, and the dominant responses fell in regions 160-218 and 743-854. The 56-69-year group was small, and its depth increase did not reach significance, likely because of low power. Epitopes outside the regions mutated in the B.1.351 and B.1.1.7 variants were reportedly recognized by nearly half of the unique spike-specific TCRs. Because no samples from the day 14 peak response were available, repertoires could be characterized only after the peak T cell response. Conclusions about previously exposed vaccinees are limited, since just five to seven AZD1222 recipients were seropositive for SARS-CoV-2 at baseline.

The chain is made from TRBV5-1 and TRBJ2-7; 9 junctional bases match TRBD2. Sequenced here: peripheral blood, sampled on day 0 of AZD1222 vaccination. The sequence derives from an adult in good health. The DNA sequence reads TGCGCCAGCAGCCCCAGTTTCTATAGCGGGAGAGGGACCTACGAGCAGTACTTC. Translation gives CASSPSFYSGRGTYEQYF.